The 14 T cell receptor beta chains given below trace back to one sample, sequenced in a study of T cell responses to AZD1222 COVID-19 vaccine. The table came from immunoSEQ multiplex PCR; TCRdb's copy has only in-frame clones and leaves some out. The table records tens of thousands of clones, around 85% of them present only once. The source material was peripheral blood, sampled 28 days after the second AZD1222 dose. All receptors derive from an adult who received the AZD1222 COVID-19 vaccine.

Written as DNA, the CDR3 is TGTGCCAGCAACAGGGAGGGCAATTCACCCCTCCACTTT. This translates into CASNREGNSPLHF. V is TRBV6-5 and J is TRBJ1-6, with D possibly TRBD1 on 6 matching bases. V lost 7 bases to trimming and J lost 7 bases, with 11 bases between them. In germline, CDR1 is MNHEY, CDR2 SVGAGI. This CDR3 region has 13 residues.

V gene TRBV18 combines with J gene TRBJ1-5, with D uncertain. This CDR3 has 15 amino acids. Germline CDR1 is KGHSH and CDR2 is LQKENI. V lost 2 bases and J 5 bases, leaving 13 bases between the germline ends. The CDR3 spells CASSPKNSQHQPQHF. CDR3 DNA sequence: TGTGCCAGCTCACCAAAGAACAGCCAACATCAGCCCCAGCATTTT.

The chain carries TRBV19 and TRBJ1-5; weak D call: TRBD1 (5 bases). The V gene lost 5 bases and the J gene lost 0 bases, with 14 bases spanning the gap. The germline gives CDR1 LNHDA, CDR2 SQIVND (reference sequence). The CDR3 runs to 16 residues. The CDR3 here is CASSGRGIYSNQPQHF. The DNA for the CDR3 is TGTGCCAGTAGTGGCCGGGGGATTTATAGCAATCAGCCCCAGCATTTT.

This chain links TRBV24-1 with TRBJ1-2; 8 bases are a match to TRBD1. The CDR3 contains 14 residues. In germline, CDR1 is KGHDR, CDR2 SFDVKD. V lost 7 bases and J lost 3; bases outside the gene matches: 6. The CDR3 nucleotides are TGTGCCACCAGCACCGACAGGGGTGACTATGGCTACACCTTC. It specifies CATSTDRGDYGYTF.

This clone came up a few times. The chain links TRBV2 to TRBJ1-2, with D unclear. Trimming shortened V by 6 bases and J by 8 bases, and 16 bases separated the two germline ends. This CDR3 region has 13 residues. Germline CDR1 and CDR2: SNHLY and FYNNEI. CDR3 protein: CASREDSSKGYTF. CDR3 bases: TGTGCCAGCAGGGAGGACTCCTCGAAGGGCTACACCTTC.

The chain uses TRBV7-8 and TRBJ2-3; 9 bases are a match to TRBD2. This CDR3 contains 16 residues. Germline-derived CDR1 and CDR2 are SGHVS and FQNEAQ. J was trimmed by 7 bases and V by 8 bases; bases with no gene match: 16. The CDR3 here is CASGHKSAGGPNTQYF. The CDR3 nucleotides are TGTGCCAGCGGGCATAAAAGCGCGGGGGGGCCAAATACGCAGTATTTT. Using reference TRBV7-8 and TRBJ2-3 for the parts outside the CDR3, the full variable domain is GAGVSQSPRYKVAKRGQDVALRCDPISGHVSLFWYQQALGQGPEFLTYFQNEAQLDKSGLPSDRFFAERPEGSVSTLKIQRTQQEDSAVYLCASGHKSAGGPNTQYFGPGTRLTVL.

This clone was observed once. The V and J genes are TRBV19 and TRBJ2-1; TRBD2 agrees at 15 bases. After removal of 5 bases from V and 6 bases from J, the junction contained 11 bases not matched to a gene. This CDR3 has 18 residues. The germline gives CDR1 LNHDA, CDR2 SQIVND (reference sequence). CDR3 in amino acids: CASSLAGTSGRRVNEQFF. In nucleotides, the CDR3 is TGTGCCAGTAGTCTAGCCGGGACTAGCGGGAGGAGGGTCAATGAGCAGTTCTTC.

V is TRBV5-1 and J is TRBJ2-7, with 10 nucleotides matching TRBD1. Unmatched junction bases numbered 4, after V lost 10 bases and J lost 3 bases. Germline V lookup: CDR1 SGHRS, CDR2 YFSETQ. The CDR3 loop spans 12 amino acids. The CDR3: CAGTGVDYEQYF. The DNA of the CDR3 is TGCGCCGGGACAGGGGTAGACTACGAGCAGTACTTC.

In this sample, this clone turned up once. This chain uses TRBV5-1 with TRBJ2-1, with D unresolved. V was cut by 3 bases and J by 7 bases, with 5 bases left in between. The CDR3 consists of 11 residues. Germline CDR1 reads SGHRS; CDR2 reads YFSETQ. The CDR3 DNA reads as TGCGCCAGCAGCTGGAGTAATGAGCAGTTCTTC. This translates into CASSWSNEQFF.

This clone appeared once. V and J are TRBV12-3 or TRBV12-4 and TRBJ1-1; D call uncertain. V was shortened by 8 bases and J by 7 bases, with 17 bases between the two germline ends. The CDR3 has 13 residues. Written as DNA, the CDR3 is TGTGCCAGCCTCACGGCCGGTGCTATTGAAGCTTTCTTT. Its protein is CASLTAGAIEAFF.

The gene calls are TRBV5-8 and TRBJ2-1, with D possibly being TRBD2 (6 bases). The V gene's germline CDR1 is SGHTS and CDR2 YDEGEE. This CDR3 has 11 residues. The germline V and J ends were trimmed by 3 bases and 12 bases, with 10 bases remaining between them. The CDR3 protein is CASSSRDRQFF. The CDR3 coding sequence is TGTGCCAGCAGCTCGCGGGACCGGCAGTTCTTC.

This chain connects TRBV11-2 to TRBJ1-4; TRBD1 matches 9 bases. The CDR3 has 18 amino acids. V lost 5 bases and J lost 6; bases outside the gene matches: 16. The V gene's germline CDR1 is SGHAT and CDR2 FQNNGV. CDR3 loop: CASSPSGTGNIFDEKLFF. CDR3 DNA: TGTGCCAGCAGCCCCTCCGGGACAGGGAATATTTTTGATGAAAAACTGTTTTTT.

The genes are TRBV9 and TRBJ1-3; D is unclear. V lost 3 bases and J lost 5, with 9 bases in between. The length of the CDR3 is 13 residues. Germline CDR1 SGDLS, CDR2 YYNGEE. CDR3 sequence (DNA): TGTGCCAGCAGCGCGACACCGAGAAACACCATATATTTT. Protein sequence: CASSATPRNTIYF.

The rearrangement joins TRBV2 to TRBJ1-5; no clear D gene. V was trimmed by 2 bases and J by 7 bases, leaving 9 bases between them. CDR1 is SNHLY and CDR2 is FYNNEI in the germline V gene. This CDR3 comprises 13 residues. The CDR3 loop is CASSENLGQPQHF. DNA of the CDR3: TGTGCCAGCAGTGAAAATCTGGGACAGCCCCAGCATTTT. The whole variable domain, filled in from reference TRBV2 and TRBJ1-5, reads EPEVTQTPSHQVTQMGQEVILRCVPISNHLYFYWYRQILGQKVEFLVSFYNNEISEKSEIFDDQFSVERPDGSNFTLKIRSTKLEDSAMYFCASSENLGQPQHFGDGTRLSIL.